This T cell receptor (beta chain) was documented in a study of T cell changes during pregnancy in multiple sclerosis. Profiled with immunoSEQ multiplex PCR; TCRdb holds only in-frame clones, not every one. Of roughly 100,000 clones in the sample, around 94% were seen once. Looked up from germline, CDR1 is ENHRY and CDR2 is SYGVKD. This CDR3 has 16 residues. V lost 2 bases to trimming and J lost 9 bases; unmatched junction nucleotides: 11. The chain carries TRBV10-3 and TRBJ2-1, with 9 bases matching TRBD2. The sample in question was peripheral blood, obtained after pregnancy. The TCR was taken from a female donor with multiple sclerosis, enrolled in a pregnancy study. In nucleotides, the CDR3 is TGTGCCATCAGTGAGGTCGGCGGGAGGGCCTCGGGTGAGCAGTTCTTC. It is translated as CAISEVGGRASGEQFF.